This T cell receptor beta chain came from a study of T cells in Graves' hyperthyroidism and ophthalmopathy. Study observations and caveats: Within blood appeared most thyroid clonotypes that had expanded above 0.001.

This clonotype was observed many times. Its antigen remains unidentified. Amplification of TCR beta CDR3 regions was performed using RNA transcripts as template. The HTBI primer set served for first-round RT-PCR of the TCR CDR3. TCRdb independently ran MiXCR on the multiplex PCR reads; one entry per CDR3 protein. The table shows about 400,000 distinct CDR3 sequences, with approximately 13% occurring only once. The specimen sequenced was blood. The sequence derives from a woman aged 18 to 35 with Graves' hyperthyroidism.

DNA for the CDR3: TGCGCCAGCAGCTTCACCCCTAGGGGGCCCTACGAGCAGTACTTC. Translating it yields CASSFTPRGPYEQYF. The chain employs TRBV5-1 and TRBJ2-7, with TRBD1 identical over 7 bases. Germline lookup yields CDR1 SGHRS and CDR2 YFSETQ. This CDR3 has 15 amino acids. V dropped 2 bases and J dropped 2; count of bases not matched to a gene: 7. The variable domain in full, with the rest retrieved from reference TRBV5-1 and TRBJ2-7, is KAGVTQTPRYLIKTRGQQVTLSCSPISGHRSVSWYQQTPGQGLQFLFEYFSETQRNKGNFPGRFSGRQFSNSRSEMNVSTLELGDSALYLCASSFTPRGPYEQYFGPGTRLTVT.